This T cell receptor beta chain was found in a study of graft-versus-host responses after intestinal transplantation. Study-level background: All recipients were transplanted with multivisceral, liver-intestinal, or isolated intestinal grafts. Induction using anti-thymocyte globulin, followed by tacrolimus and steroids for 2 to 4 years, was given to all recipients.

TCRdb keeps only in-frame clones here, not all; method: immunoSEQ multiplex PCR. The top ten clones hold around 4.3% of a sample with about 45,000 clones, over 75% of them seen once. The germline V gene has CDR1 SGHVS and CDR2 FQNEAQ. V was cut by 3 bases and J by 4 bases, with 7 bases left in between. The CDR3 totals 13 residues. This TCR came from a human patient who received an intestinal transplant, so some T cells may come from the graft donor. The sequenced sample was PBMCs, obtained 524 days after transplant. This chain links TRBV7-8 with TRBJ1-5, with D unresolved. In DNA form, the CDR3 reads TGTGCCAGCAGCTTGGCAGTAAATCAGCCCCAGCATTTT. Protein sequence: CASSLAVNQPQHF.